Listed below are T cell receptor beta chains from one sample, sequenced in a study of T cells in Graves' hyperthyroidism and ophthalmopathy. TCRdb re-analysed the multiplex PCR reads in MiXCR, keeping a single row per CDR3 protein. The sample consists of around 600,000 distinct CDR3 sequences, roughly 16% of them appearing once. The material sequenced was blood. These receptors were collected from a woman in her thirties or forties with Graves' ophthalmopathy. Both conserved end residues are part of each CDR3. D genes are given only for firm matches. Expanded clones are given a class, and other clones once, few, many or no size at all.

CDR3nt: TGTGCCAGCAGCTTAGAGGGGACGAGCACAGATACGCAGTATTTT
CDR3aa: CASSLEGTSTDTQYF
d_gene: NA
v_gene: TRBV7-2
abundance: many
j_gene: TRBJ2-3

CDR3nt: TGTGCCAGCAGTTTCCTATTCTTCTACGAGCAGTACTTC
CDR3aa: CASSFLFFYEQYF
d_gene: NA
v_gene: TRBV28
abundance: many
j_gene: TRBJ2-7

CDR3nt: TGTGCCAGCGGACTGAGCGGGAGCTCCTACAATGAGCAGTTCTTC
CDR3aa: CASGLSGSSYNEQFF
d_gene: TRBD2
v_gene: TRBV6-1
abundance: few
j_gene: TRBJ2-1

CDR3nt: TGCAGTGCTAGTCCAGGGAACACTGAAGCTTTCTTT
CDR3aa: CSASPGNTEAFF
d_gene: NA
v_gene: TRBV20-1
abundance: few
j_gene: TRBJ1-1

CDR3nt: TGTGCCAGCAGGGTGGGGGCCGTTGAGACCCAGTACTTC
CDR3aa: CASRVGAVETQYF
d_gene: NA
v_gene: TRBV2
abundance: many
j_gene: TRBJ2-5

CDR3nt: TGCAGTGCTAAAGATTTGCGGGGGGGGGCTCAAGAGACCCAGTACTTC
CDR3aa: CSAKDLRGGAQETQYF
d_gene: TRBD2
v_gene: TRBV20-1
abundance: NA
j_gene: TRBJ2-5

CDR3nt: TGTGCCAGCTCACCACTGGGAGGGACCCGGCTTTACGAGCAGTACTTC
CDR3aa: CASSPLGGTRLYEQYF
d_gene: TRBD2
v_gene: TRBV18
abundance: many
j_gene: TRBJ2-7

CDR3nt: TGTGCCAGCAGCCCTCGTTTGGGCACTGAAGCTTTCTTT
CDR3aa: CASSPRLGTEAFF
d_gene: NA
v_gene: TRBV9
abundance: few
j_gene: TRBJ1-1

CDR3nt: TGTGCCAGCAGCCCATTGCTGGGTACAGCAACTAATGAAAAACTGTTTTTT
CDR3aa: CASSPLLGTATNEKLFF
d_gene: NA
v_gene: TRBV7-9
abundance: few
j_gene: TRBJ1-4

CDR3nt: TGTGCCAGTGCCGGGACAGGGGGTAACATTCAGTACTTC
CDR3aa: CASAGTGGNIQYF
d_gene: TRBD1
v_gene: TRBV2
abundance: many
j_gene: TRBJ2-4

CDR3nt: TGTGCCAGCAGCGTAGTGAGCGTCTCCTACAATGAGCAGTTCTTC
CDR3aa: CASSVVSVSYNEQFF
d_gene: NA
v_gene: TRBV9
abundance: NA
j_gene: TRBJ2-1

CDR3nt: TGCAGCGTTTCCCGCACTTACTATGGCTACACCTTC
CDR3aa: CSVSRTYYGYTF
d_gene: NA
v_gene: TRBV29-1
abundance: few
j_gene: TRBJ1-2

CDR3nt: TGTGCCAGCAGAAAGGGCGGTACGAGCTATGGCTACACCTTC
CDR3aa: CASRKGGTSYGYTF
d_gene: NA
v_gene: TRBV2
abundance: NA
j_gene: TRBJ1-2

CDR3nt: TGTGCCAGCAGCCTGACAGGGGGGAGATATGGCTACACCTTC
CDR3aa: CASSLTGGRYGYTF
d_gene: TRBD1
v_gene: TRBV3-1
abundance: many
j_gene: TRBJ1-2

CDR3nt: TGTGCCACTTGGACTAGCGGGGAATACAATGAGCAGTTCTTC
CDR3aa: CATWTSGEYNEQFF
d_gene: TRBD2
v_gene: TRBV6-2/TRBV6-3
abundance: many
j_gene: TRBJ2-1

CDR3nt: TGTGCCAGCACCGGGCAGAACAATTCACCCCTCCACTTT
CDR3aa: CASTGQNNSPLHF
d_gene: NA
v_gene: TRBV6-1
abundance: many
j_gene: TRBJ1-6

CDR3nt: TGTGCCAGCGGCGTGGGAGGGCACTCACCCCTCCACTTT
CDR3aa: CASGVGGHSPLHF
d_gene: NA
v_gene: TRBV7-2
abundance: NA
j_gene: TRBJ1-6

CDR3nt: TGTGCCAGCAGTTTAGGGGCAAAGAATCAGCCCCAGCATTTT
CDR3aa: CASSLGAKNQPQHF
d_gene: NA
v_gene: TRBV28
abundance: many
j_gene: TRBJ1-5